This T cell receptor beta chain was sequenced in a study of control samples from healthy donors and cancer patients. The data were produced by immunoSEQ multiplex PCR, yet TCRdb's version contains in-frame clones alone and is incomplete. The sample records tens of thousands of clones, over 85% being singletons. The CDR3 contains 13 residues. CDR1 and CDR2 from the germline V gene are SGHAT and FQNNGV. Trimming cost V 1 base and J 6 bases, with 6 bases left between them. This rearrangement joins TRBV11-2 to TRBJ2-2; D unresolved. Sequencing used blood. The clonotype was recovered from a woman aged 25-40 years in good health. CDR3 DNA: TGTGCCAGCAGCTTAGGCCGCCCCGGGGAGCTGTTTTTT. It specifies CASSLGRPGELFF.